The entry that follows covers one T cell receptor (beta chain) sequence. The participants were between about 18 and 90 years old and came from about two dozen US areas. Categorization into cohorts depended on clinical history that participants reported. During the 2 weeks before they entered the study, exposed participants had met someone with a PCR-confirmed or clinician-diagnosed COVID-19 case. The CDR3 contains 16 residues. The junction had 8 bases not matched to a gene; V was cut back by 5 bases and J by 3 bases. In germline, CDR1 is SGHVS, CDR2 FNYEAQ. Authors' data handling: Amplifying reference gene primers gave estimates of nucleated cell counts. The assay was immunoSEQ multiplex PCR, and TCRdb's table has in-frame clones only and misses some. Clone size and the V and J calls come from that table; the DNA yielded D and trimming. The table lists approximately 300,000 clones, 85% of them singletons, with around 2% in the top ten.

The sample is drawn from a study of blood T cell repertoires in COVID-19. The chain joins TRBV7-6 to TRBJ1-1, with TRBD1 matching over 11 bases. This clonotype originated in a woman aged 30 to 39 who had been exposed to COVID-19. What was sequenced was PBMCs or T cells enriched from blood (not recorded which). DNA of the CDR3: TGTGCCAGCAGCCCTCCGAGGGACAGGGGGTACACTGAAGCTTTCTTT. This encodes CASSPPRDRGYTEAFF.